This T cell receptor beta chain was observed in a study of Tregs in tolerant kidney transplant recipients. CD4+CD25+CD127- Tregs, CD4+CD25- non-Tregs, CD4 and CD8 cells were sorted. Clones were read by immunoSEQ multiplex PCR, and TCRdb kept only the in-frame ones, dropping some. The repertoire includes more than 90,000 clones, approximately 90% of them detected once, and less than 0.7% sits in the top ten. The CDR3 totals 18 residues. The V gene end was trimmed by 0 bases and the J gene end by 6 bases; junction bases not matched to a gene: 13. Germline CDR1 and CDR2: MGHRA and YSYEKL. In regard to this clone: As yet, its antigen is unknown.

Study-wide results and caveats: Tregs expanded with activated donor B cells seemed most donor-specific. No direct test of biological reproducibility was done here.

The sample was CD4+ T cells from blood. The sequence was collected from a human donor in good health. J is TRBJ2-3 and V is TRBV4-1; 9 positions agree with TRBD2. For the CDR3, the DNA is TGCGCCAGCAGCCAAGACCCCAGGGGCGGGGGGGTGCCTGATACGCAGTATTTT. It specifies CASSQDPRGGGVPDTQYF.